This T cell receptor (beta chain) originates from a study of CD8+ T cells in alopecia areata. For the study at large: It was oral tofacitinib, at 5 to 10 mg twice daily, that treated patients received.

Findings of the study overall: Lesional scalp exceeded normal scalp in clonality, especially in alopecia totalis/universalis. Against the mouse data, patients shared TCRs less clearly, possibly for HLA reasons.

Concerning this clone: Its specificity is unknown.

CDR1 and CDR2 from the germline V gene are SEHNR and FQNEAQ (reference sequence). Deletions cut 5 bases from V and 7 bases from J, with 8 bases between. The CDR3 extends over 11 amino acids. Reverse transcribed after extraction, RNA yielded cDNA as the sequencing template. TCRdb keeps only in-frame clones here, not all; method: immunoSEQ multiplex PCR. The sample includes over 150,000 clones, 45% to 65% of them seen just once. The treatment here: oral pan-JAK inhibitor, 5-10 mg twice daily. Obtained from alopecia areata patients were lesional scalp punch biopsies along with peripheral blood. Sequencing used CD4+ T cells sorted from blood, obtained at week 4, from a patient treated with tofacitinib. The J gene is TRBJ1-1, the V gene TRBV7-9, with TRBD1 as a possible D gene (6 bases). This receptor was taken from a human donor with alopecia areata. CDR3 residues: CASSGQLEAFF. CDR3 nucleotides: TGTGCCAGCAGCGGACAGCTTGAAGCTTTCTTT.